This T cell receptor (beta chain) was found in a study of blood T cell repertoires in COVID-19. Study-level background: From the United States, Italy and Spain came samples of acute and convalescent COVID-19. PBMCs, B-cell-depleted T cells, or T cells were the source of the cDNA or gDNA that made up the material.

Germline CDR1 is KGHSH and CDR2 is LQKENI. The V gene end was trimmed by 5 bases and the J gene end by 0 bases; junction bases not matched to a gene: 4. The CDR3 loop spans 15 amino acids. A Seattle source enrolled patients during active infection and followed them longitudinally. Per the original data handling: The assay estimated nucleated cells by amplifying reference gene primers. Generated by immunoSEQ multiplex PCR, the TCRdb table keeps only in-frame clones and is missing some. The V and J calls and clone size come from that table; D and trimming were worked out from the DNA. The table records some 290,000 clones, roughly 90% of them present only once.

The specimen was peripheral blood. The genes are TRBV18 and TRBJ1-3, with TRBD1 matching over 7 bases. The sequence was obtained from a young woman with COVID-19, enrolled during active disease. This CDR3 reads CASSTGTDSGNTIYF. The CDR3, as DNA: TGTGCCAGCTCAACTGGGACAGACTCTGGAAACACCATATATTTT. The whole variable domain, remainder taken from reference TRBV18 and TRBJ1-3, is NAGVMQNPRHLVRRRGQEARLRCSPMKGHSHVYWYRQLPEEGLKFMVYLQKENIIDESGMPKERFSAEFPKEGPSILRIQQVVRGDSAAYFCASSTGTDSGNTIYFGEGSWLTVV.